These 5 T cell receptor beta chains were sequenced from one sample in a study of cytomegalovirus exposure and HLA in healthy donors (dated by TCRdb to 2016 to 2017). To prepare the library, the immunoSEQ multiplex PCR assay was applied. For the multiplex PCR, a mixture combining 60 forward primers for TCR Vbeta segments and 13 reverse primers for TCR Jbeta segments was used. Imported from immuneACCESS, the table was reduced by TCRdb to in-frame sequences with V and J called. These copies leave out some clones; in studies compared against another copy, an unresolved V gene accounts for under half, and the cause of the remainder is not known. This sample's clone table shows roughly 120,000 clones. The biggest ten clones account for roughly 3.5% of the sample. The sample was PBMCs. The receptors come from a man aged 18 to 30 in good health and CMV-seronegative.

The chain is built from TRBV28 and TRBJ1-1; 8 nucleotides agree with TRBD1. Germline CDR1 is MDHEN and CDR2 is SYDVKM. The CDR3 covers 15 residues. J was trimmed by 3 bases and V by 2 bases; bases with no gene match: 5. The CDR3 coding sequence is TGTGCCAGCAGTTTAGGGCAGGGGGCGTACACTGAAGCTTTCTTT. This codes for CASSLGQGAYTEAFF. Full variable domain (outside the CDR3, taken from reference TRBV28 and TRBJ1-1): DVKVTQSSRYLVKRTGEKVFLECVQDMDHENMFWYRQDPGLGLRLIYFSYDVKMKEKGDIPEGYSVSREKKERFSLILESASTNQTSMYLCASSLGQGAYTEAFFGQGTRLTVV.

V usage is TRBV2 and J usage is TRBJ1-3; 8 positions match TRBD1. Germline V gives CDR1 SNHLY, CDR2 FYNNEI. CDR3 size: 19 residues. V shed 3 bases, J shed 0 bases, and the junction held 13 bases outside the gene matches. The CDR3 reads CASSDGAPGQDPSGNTIYF. The CDR3 nucleotides read TGTGCCAGCAGTGATGGGGCCCCGGGACAGGACCCCTCTGGAAACACCATATATTTT. The full variable domain, in which reference TRBV2 and TRBJ1-3 provide the parts outside the CDR3, is EPEVTQTPSHQVTQMGQEVILRCVPISNHLYFYWYRQILGQKVEFLVSFYNNEISEKSEIFDDQFSVERPDGSNFTLKIRSTKLEDSAMYFCASSDGAPGQDPSGNTIYFGEGSWLTVV.

The V and J genes are TRBV27 and TRBJ2-1; D is undetermined. This CDR3 has 14 residues. CDR1 and CDR2 (germline): MNHEY, SMNVEV (reference sequence). V lost 5 bases and J lost 3, with 11 bases in between. DNA for the CDR3: TGTGCCAGCAGTATGCAGGCAGACTACAATGAGCAGTTCTTC. Its translation: CASSMQADYNEQFF.

The rearrangement joins TRBV21-1 to TRBJ2-3; the listed D gene, TRBD2, was not tested against the DNA. TRBV21-1 is annotated as a pseudogene. This CDR3 comprises 18 residues. CDR3 sequence: CASSKRRREALTTDTQYF. CDR3 DNA: TGTGCCAGCAGCAAAAGAAGGCGTGAGGCTCTGACCACAGATACGCAGTATTTT.

This CDR3 reads CASSDGKGADTQYF. The CDR3 region has the DNA TGTGCCAGCAGTGACGGGAAAGGGGCAGATACGCAGTATTTT. The V gene is TRBV6-4, the J gene TRBJ2-3; D may be TRBD1 (5 bases). This CDR3 has 14 residues. Trimming removed 2 bases from V and 4 bases from J, with 10 bases in between. CDR1 MRHNA and CDR2 SNTAGT come from the germline V gene.